This TCR beta chain was captured in a study of cytotoxic CD8 clonotypes in ibrutinib-treated CLL. Study in general: Once patients had received a median around 12 months of treatment, range 6 to 36, response samples were obtained. Study-level results: Exceeding age-matched healthy donors, baseline clonality also tracked the counts of circulating CD8+ T cells. A difference in sampling times existed between sustained-remission and progressing patients.

Germline V gene sequence: CDR1 LNHNV, CDR2 YYDKDF (reference sequence). The CDR3 contains 20 residues. V gave up 5 bases and J gave up 1 base; unmatched junction bases: 19. The assay was immunoSEQ multiplex PCR, and TCRdb's table has in-frame clones only and misses some. This sample has approximately 45,000 clones, with around 68% found just once. Libraries of TCR beta were made from around 1.8 micrograms of genomic DNA that came from cryopreserved PBMCs. This clone was counted a single time. Its target is not known. Specimen: PBMCs, collected after 12 months of ibrutinib treatment. This sequence was found in a human donor with chronic lymphocytic leukemia. The J gene is TRBJ2-2, the V gene TRBV15; 7 bases fit TRBD1. The CDR3: CATSPPRTAGGQMNTGELFF. CDR3 bases: TGTGCCACCAGCCCACCCCGCACCGCAGGGGGACAGATGAACACCGGGGAGCTGTTTTTT.